This TCR beta chain was captured by sequencing in a study of blood T cell repertoires in COVID-19. About the research overall: The study drew acute and convalescent COVID-19 samples from the United States, Italy and Spain. The analysed material was cDNA or gDNA that came from T cells, B-cell-depleted T cells, or PBMCs.

The trim removed 4 bases at V and 2 bases at J, leaving 12 bases unmatched. The CDR3 contains 17 residues. Germline-derived CDR1 and CDR2 are SGHDT and YYEEEE. Study processing details: Scientists estimated how many nucleated cells there were by amplifying reference gene primers. Profiled with immunoSEQ multiplex PCR; TCRdb holds only in-frame clones, not every one. That table furnishes V, J and clone size, whereas the DNA furnished D and trimming. The sample records some 150,000 clones, approximately 80% being singletons. V gene TRBV5-6 combines with J gene TRBJ2-4, with 7 bases aligning to TRBD2. Input material: peripheral blood. The sequence was collected from a man between 65 and 85 years old with acute or convalescent COVID-19. The CDR3 is CASSPLGRVESKNIQYF. The CDR3 region has the DNA TGTGCCAGCAGCCCCTTAGGGAGGGTCGAGTCCAAAAACATTCAGTACTTC.